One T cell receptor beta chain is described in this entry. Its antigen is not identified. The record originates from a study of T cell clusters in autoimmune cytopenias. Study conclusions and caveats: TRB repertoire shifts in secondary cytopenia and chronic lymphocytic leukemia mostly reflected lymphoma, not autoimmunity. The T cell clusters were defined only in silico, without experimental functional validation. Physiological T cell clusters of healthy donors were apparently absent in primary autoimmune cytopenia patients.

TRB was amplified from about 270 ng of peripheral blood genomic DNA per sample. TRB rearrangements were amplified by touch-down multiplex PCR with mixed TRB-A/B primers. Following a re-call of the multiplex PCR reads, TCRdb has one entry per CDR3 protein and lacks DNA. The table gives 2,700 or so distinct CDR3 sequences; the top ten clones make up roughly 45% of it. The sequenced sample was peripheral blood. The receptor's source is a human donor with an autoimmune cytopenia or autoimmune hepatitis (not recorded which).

The CDR3 reads CAWRGKTTGHEQYF. This chain connects TRBV30 to TRBJ2-7; there is no DNA to check the TCRdb D call of TRBD1. This CDR3 is built from 14 residues. Germline V gives CDR1 GTSNPN, CDR2 SVGIG (reference sequence).